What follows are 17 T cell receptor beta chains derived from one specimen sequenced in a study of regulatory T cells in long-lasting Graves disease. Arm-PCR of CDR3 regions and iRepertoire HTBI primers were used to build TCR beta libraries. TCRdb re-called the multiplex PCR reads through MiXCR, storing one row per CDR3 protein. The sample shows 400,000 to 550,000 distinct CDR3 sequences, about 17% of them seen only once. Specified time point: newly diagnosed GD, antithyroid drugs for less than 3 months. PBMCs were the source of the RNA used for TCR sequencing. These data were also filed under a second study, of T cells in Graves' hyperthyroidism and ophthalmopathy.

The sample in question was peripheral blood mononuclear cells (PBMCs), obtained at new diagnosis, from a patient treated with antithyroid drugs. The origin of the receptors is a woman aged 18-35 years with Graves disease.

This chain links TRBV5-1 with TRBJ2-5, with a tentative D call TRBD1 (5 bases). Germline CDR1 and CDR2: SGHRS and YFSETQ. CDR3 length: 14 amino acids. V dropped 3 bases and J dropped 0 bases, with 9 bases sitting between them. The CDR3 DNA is TGCGCCAGCAGCTCGACAGCGTACCAAGAGACCCAGTACTTC. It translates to CASSSTAYQETQYF.

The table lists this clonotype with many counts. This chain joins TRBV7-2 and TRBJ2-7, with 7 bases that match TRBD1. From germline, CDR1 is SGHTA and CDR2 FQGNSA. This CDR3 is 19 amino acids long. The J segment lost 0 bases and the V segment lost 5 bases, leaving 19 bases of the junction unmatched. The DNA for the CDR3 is TGTGCCAGCAGCCCATTCAGCTTGGGTGGGGCAGGGGGCTCCTACGAGCAGTACTTC. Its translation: CASSPFSLGGAGGSYEQYF.

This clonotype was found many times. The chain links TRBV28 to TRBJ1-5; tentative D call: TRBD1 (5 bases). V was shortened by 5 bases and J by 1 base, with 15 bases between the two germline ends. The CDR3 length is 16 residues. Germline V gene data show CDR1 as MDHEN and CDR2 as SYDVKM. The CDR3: CASSSSQGSSNQPQHF. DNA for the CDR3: TGTGCCAGCAGTAGCAGTCAGGGAAGCAGCAATCAGCCCCAGCATTTT. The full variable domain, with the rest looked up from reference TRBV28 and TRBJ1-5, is DVKVTQSSRYLVKRTGEKVFLECVQDMDHENMFWYRQDPGLGLRLIYFSYDVKMKEKGDIPEGYSVSREKKERFSLILESASTNQTSMYLCASSSSQGSSNQPQHFGDGTRLSIL.

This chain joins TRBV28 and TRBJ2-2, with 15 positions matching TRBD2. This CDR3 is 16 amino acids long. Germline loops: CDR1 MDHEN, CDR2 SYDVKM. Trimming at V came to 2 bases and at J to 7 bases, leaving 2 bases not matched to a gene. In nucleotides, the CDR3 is TGTGCCAGCAGTTTACCGGGACTAGCGGGAGGCGGGGAGCTGTTTTTT. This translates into CASSLPGLAGGGELFF.

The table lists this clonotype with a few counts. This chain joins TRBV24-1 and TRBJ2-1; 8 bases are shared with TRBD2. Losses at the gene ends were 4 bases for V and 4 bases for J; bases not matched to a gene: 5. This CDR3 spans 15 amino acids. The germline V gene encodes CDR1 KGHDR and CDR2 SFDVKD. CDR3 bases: TGTGCCACCAGTGACCCGGGACTAGGTTACAATGAGCAGTTCTTC. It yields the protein CATSDPGLGYNEQFF.

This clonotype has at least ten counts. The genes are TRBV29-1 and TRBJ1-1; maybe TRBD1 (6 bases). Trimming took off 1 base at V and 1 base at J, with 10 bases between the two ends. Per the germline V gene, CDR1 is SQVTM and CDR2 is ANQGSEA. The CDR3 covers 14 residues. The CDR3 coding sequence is TGCAGCGTTGAAGGCCGGGACACGAACACTGAAGCTTTCTTT. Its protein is CSVEGRDTNTEAFF.

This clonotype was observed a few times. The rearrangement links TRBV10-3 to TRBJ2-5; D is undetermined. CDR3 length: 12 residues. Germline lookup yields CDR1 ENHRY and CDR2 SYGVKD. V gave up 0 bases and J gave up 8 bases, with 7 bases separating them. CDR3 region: CAISESLLTQYF. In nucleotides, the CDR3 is TGTGCCATCAGTGAGTCACTTCTAACCCAGTACTTC.

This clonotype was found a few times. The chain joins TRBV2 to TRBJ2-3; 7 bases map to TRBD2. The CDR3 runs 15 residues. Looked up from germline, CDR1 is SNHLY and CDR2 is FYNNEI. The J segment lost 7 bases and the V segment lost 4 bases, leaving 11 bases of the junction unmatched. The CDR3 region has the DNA TGTGCCAGCAGTGGACTAGCTCTTACCCTTAATACGCAGTATTTT. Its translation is CASSGLALTLNTQYF.

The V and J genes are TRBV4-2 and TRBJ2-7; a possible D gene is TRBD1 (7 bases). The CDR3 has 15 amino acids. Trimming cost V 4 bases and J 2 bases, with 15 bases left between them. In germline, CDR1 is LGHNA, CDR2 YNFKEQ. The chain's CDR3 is CASSPRGGGAYEQYF. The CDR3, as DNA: TGTGCCAGCAGCCCACGCGGAGGGGGCGCCTACGAGCAGTACTTC.

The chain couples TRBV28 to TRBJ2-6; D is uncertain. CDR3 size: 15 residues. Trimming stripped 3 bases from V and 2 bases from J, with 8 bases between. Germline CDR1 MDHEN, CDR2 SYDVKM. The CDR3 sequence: CASSFRLAGANVLTF. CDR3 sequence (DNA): TGTGCCAGCAGTTTTAGGCTAGCTGGGGCCAACGTCCTGACTTTC. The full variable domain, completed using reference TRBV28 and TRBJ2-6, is DVKVTQSSRYLVKRTGEKVFLECVQDMDHENMFWYRQDPGLGLRLIYFSYDVKMKEKGDIPEGYSVSREKKERFSLILESASTNQTSMYLCASSFRLAGANVLTFGAGSRLTVL.

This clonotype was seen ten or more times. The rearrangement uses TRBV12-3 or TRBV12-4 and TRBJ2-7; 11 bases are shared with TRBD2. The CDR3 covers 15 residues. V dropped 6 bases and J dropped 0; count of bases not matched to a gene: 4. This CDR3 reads CASRDGLAGSYEQYF. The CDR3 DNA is TGTGCCAGCAGGGACGGACTAGCGGGCTCCTACGAGCAGTACTTC.

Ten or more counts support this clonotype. CDR3 nucleotide sequence: TGTGCCAGCAGCGCAGGGGGCGCGAGCAATCAGCCCCAGCATTTT. Protein product: CASSAGGASNQPQHF. The rearrangement uses TRBV2 and TRBJ1-5; 8 nucleotides match TRBD1. This CDR3 is built from 15 residues. Trimming cost V 6 bases and J 1 base; bases outside gene matches: 5. Germline V gene data show CDR1 as SNHLY and CDR2 as FYNNEI.

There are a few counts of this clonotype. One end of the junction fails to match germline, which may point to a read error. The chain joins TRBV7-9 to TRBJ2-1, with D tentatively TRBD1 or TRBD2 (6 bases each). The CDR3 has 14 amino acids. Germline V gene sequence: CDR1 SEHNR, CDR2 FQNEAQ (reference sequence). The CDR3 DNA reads TGTGTCAGCAGCTTAGGACTATACCAGGGGGAGCAGTTCTTC. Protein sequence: CVSSLGLYQGEQFF.

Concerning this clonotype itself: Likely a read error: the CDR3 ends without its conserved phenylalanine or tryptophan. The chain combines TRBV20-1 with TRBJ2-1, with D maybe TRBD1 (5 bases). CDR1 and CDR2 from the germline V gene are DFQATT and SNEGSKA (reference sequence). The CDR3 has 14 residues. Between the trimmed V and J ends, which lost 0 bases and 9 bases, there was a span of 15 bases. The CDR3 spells CSARDRYRLLEQFS. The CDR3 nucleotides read TGCAGTGCTAGAGATCGTTACAGGTTGCTTGAGCAGTTCTCC.

DNA of the CDR3: TGTGCCAGCAGCCGCAACCCTCCGGGACAGGGGGTTAATGAGCAGTTCTTC. Amino acid sequence: CASSRNPPGQGVNEQFF. The V call is TRBV27, the J call TRBJ2-1, with 11 positions matching TRBD1. The CDR3 sequence is 17 residues long. Germline V gene data show CDR1 as MNHEY and CDR2 as SMNVEV (reference sequence). The junction had 14 bases not matched to a gene; V was cut back by 6 bases and J by 7 bases.

CDR3 sequence: CASSAPSGGELFF. CDR3 nucleotides: TGTGCCAGCAGCGCACCATCAGGCGGGGAGCTGTTTTTT. The chain links TRBV9 to TRBJ2-2, with no clear D. V was clipped by 3 bases and J by 7 bases, with 10 bases between them. This CDR3 comprises 13 residues. CDR1 SGDLS and CDR2 YYNGEE come from the germline V gene.

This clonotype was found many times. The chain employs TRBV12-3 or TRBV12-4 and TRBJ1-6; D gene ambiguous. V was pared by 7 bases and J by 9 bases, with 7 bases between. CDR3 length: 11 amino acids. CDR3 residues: CASMGSSPLHF. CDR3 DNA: TGTGCCAGCATGGGAAGTTCACCCCTCCACTTT.